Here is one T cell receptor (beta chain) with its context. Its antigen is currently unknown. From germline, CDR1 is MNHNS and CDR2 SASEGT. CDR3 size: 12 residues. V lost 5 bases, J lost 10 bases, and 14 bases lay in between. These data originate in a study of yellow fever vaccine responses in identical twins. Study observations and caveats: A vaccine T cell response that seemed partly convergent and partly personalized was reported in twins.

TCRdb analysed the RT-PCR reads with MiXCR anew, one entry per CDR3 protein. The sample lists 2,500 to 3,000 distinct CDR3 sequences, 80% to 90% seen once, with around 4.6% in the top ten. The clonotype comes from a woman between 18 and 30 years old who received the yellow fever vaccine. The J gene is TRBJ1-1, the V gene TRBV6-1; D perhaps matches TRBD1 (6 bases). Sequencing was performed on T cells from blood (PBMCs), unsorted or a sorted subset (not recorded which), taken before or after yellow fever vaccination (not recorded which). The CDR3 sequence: CASSTPQGRAFF. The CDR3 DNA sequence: TGTGCCAGCAGTACTCCACAGGGCAGAGCTTTCTTT.